This TCR beta chain was profiled in a study of response to subunit inactivated influenza vaccine. Notes on the study in general: Few additional T cells are recruited per seasonal influenza vaccination, authors suggested.

For this clonotype: Its antigen remains unidentified.

A single record per CDR3 protein comes from TCRdb applying MiXCR to the RT-PCR reads. Here the sample spans roughly 160,000 distinct CDR3 sequences, roughly 10% being singletons. The germline V and J ends were trimmed by 0 bases and 2 bases, with 11 bases remaining between them. Germline CDR1 LNHNV, CDR2 YYDKDF (reference sequence). The CDR3 spans 15 residues. This sample comprised CD8+ T cells sorted from PBMCs, obtained roughly 24 months after vaccination. The rearrangement links TRBV15 to TRBJ2-7; D remains ambiguous. The source of this sequence is a man aged 45 to 70 who received an inactivated influenza vaccine. The DNA of the CDR3 is TGTGCCACCAGCAGAGATTTAACAGTTCCCTACGAGCAGTACTTC. Its protein is CATSRDLTVPYEQYF.